The rows below give T cell receptor beta chains drawn from one sample of a study of cytomegalovirus exposure and HLA in healthy donors. The data were produced by immunoSEQ multiplex PCR, yet TCRdb's version contains in-frame clones alone and is incomplete. The profile shows 95,000 to 150,000 clones, roughly 9% of them singletons. Input material: PBMCs. The receptors come from a woman aged 40 to 55 in good health and CMV-seropositive. The CDR3 runs from the conserved cysteine through the conserved F or W. The D gene is left open where the match is weak.

cdr3_aa	v_call	j_call	cdr3_length	d_call
CASSLGTRPHSPLHF	TRBV7-2	TRBJ1-6	15	.
CASSDGRGNNSPLHF	TRBV6-4	TRBJ1-6	15	TRBD1
CASSLGGGANTGELFF	TRBV11-3	TRBJ2-2	16	.
CASCPRGLNEQFF	TRBV10-1	TRBJ2-1	13	TRBD1
CASTQGTGNSPLHF	TRBV5-1	TRBJ1-6	14	TRBD1
CASSQASGGTGELFF	TRBV4-2	TRBJ2-2	15	TRBD2
CASSYSHSGGYEQYF	TRBV6-5	TRBJ2-7	15	TRBD2
CATSRRTDPNTEAFF	TRBV15	TRBJ1-1	15	.
CASSELRQGSEAFF	TRBV2	TRBJ1-1	14	TRBD1
CASAYRGYEQYF	TRBV6-5	TRBJ2-7	12	.